A single TCR beta chain is shown here with its context. The data derive from a study of blood T cell repertoires in COVID-19. Here immunoSEQ multiplex PCR was the method, and the copy in TCRdb shows in-frame clones only, minus some. The table has 50,000 to 70,000 clones, roughly 88% seen once; the top ten hold 5.6%. This TCR came from a woman in her sixties or seventies with acute or convalescent COVID-19. What was sequenced was peripheral blood.

CDR3 in amino acids: CASSQGGGIGTF. The CDR3 bases are TGTGCCAGCAGCCAGGGAGGGGGTATAGGCACCTTC. This chain uses TRBV14 with TRBJ1-2; D might be TRBD1 (6 bases). V was pared by 3 bases and J by 13 bases, with 15 bases between. CDR1 and CDR2 from the germline V gene are SGHDN and FVKESK. The CDR3 is 12 amino acids. The whole variable domain, filled in from reference TRBV14 and TRBJ1-2, reads EAGVTQFPSHSVIEKGQTVTLRCDPISGHDNLYWYRRVMGKEIKFLLHFVKESKQDESGMPNNRFLAERTGGTYSTLKVQPAELEDSGVYFCASSQGGGIGTFGSGTRLTVV.